These 10 T cell receptor beta chains were sequenced from one sample in a study of regulatory T cells in long-lasting Graves disease. Building of the TCR beta libraries involved iRepertoire HTBI primers and Arm-PCR of CDR3 regions. TCRdb re-called the multiplex PCR reads with MiXCR, one entry per CDR3 protein. The repertoire holds around 500,000 distinct CDR3 sequences, with 13% as singletons. Time point denoted: newly diagnosed GD, antithyroid drugs for less than 3 months. After RNA was extracted from PBMCs, the TCR library was made from it. This same sample was also taken into another study, of T cells in Graves' hyperthyroidism and ophthalmopathy.

The sample in question was peripheral blood mononuclear cells (PBMCs), obtained at new diagnosis, from a patient treated with antithyroid drugs. Source of these receptors: a man aged 25-45 years with Graves disease.

As regards this clonotype: The junction differs from germline at one of its ends, possibly a read error. This rearrangement joins TRBV7-9 to TRBJ2-7, with 13 bases identical to TRBD2. The CDR3 has 14 amino acids. Germline V gives CDR1 SEHNR, CDR2 FQNEAQ (reference sequence). The CDR3 region has the DNA TGTGCCAGCAGCTCCGGGACTAGCGGGACCGTGGGGGACTTC. Its protein product is CASSSGTSGTVGDF.

This clonotype was seen at least ten times. The chain combines TRBV7-3 with TRBJ2-7; 8 bases line up with TRBD2. Germline-derived CDR1 and CDR2 are SGHTA and FQGTGA. This CDR3 is built from 15 residues. Losses at the gene ends were 2 bases for V and 7 bases for J; bases not matched to a gene: 10. Written as DNA, the CDR3 is TGTGCCAGCAGCTTAGGTACTAGCGGACGCTCAGAGCAGTACTTC. This sequence encodes CASSLGTSGRSEQYF.

At least ten counts were recorded for this clonotype. This rearrangement joins TRBV7-8 to TRBJ1-1; D is uncertain. CDR1 SGHVS and CDR2 FQNEAQ come from the germline V gene. V shed 2 bases and J shed 4 bases, with 11 bases lying between them. This CDR3 region has 14 residues. The CDR3 loop reads CASSLSPEGTEAFF. DNA for the CDR3: TGTGCCAGCAGCTTATCCCCAGAAGGCACTGAAGCTTTCTTT.

This clonotype appeared a few times. The chain couples TRBV20-1 to TRBJ2-1, with D possibly called TRBD1 or TRBD2 (7 bases each). Germline CDR1 reads DFQATT; CDR2 reads SNEGSKA (reference sequence). The CDR3 covers 12 residues. V dropped 4 bases and J dropped 10 bases, with 14 bases sitting between them. The CDR3 protein is CSATDREGEQFF. CDR3 DNA: TGCAGTGCTACCGACAGGGAGGGGGAGCAGTTCTTC.

This chain joins TRBV5-1 and TRBJ2-3, with 12 bases that match TRBD2. The V and J ends lost 5 bases and 10 bases, in that order; junction bases with no gene match: 8. Looked up from germline, CDR1 is SGHRS and CDR2 is YFSETQ. This CDR3 is 14 amino acids long. The CDR3 nucleotides are TGCGCCAGCAGTCCTAGCGGGGGGGGGCTTGCGCAGTATTTT. Its translation: CASSPSGGGLAQYF. Drawing the rest from reference TRBV5-1 and TRBJ2-3, the complete variable domain is KAGVTQTPRYLIKTRGQQVTLSCSPISGHRSVSWYQQTPGQGLQFLFEYFSETQRNKGNFPGRFSGRQFSNSRSEMNVSTLELGDSALYLCASSPSGGGLAQYFGPGTRLTVL.

This chain links TRBV30 with TRBJ1-6, with D perhaps TRBD1 (6 bases). The V end lost 0 bases, the J end lost 3 bases, and 15 bases lay between the germline ends. The CDR3 runs to 17 residues. Germline CDR1 and CDR2: GTSNPN and SVGIG (reference sequence). CDR3 in DNA: TGTGCCTGGAGTGTGGGGAGGGGGACGATCTATAATTCACCCCTCCACTTT. Translating gives CAWSVGRGTIYNSPLHF.

This clonotype has more than one count but fewer than ten. The chain couples TRBV20-1 to TRBJ2-5; D might be TRBD1 (6 bases). Germline V gene sequence: CDR1 DFQATT, CDR2 SNEGSKA (reference sequence). The length of the CDR3 is 12 residues. Trimming cost V 6 bases and J 7 bases, with 15 bases left between them. In nucleotides, the CDR3 is TGCAGTGCATTCGTCGGCAGGGGGACCCAGTACTTC. This codes for CSAFVGRGTQYF.

The rearrangement links TRBV4-1 to TRBJ2-1; D might be TRBD2 (6 bases). The CDR3 contains 14 residues. V was pared by 3 bases and J by 6 bases, with 12 bases between. From germline, CDR1 is MGHRA and CDR2 YSYEKL. For the CDR3, the DNA is TGCGCCAGCAGCCAGCCCACTAGCATCAATGAGCAGTTCTTC. Protein sequence: CASSQPTSINEQFF.

This clonotype was detected ten times or more. The CDR3 loop reads CASSEIGMGNTEAFF. In DNA form, the CDR3 reads TGTGCCAGCAGTGAAATAGGGATGGGTAACACTGAAGCTTTCTTT. V usage is TRBV6-1 and J usage is TRBJ1-1; D uncertain. The CDR3 runs to 15 residues. Deletions cut 2 bases from V and 2 bases from J, with 12 bases between. The germline CDR1 and CDR2 sequences are MNHNS and SASEGT.

This clonotype was observed a few times. The chain uses TRBV19 and TRBJ1-3; the D is unclear. CDR3 length equals 17 residues. V lost 5 bases, J lost 2 bases, and 19 bases lay in between. CDR1 and CDR2 (germline): LNHDA, SQIVND (reference sequence). Here the CDR3 reads CASSASGLRRAGNTIYF. The DNA for the CDR3 is TGTGCCAGTAGTGCCTCCGGGCTCCGGAGGGCTGGAAACACCATATATTTT. Full variable domain (remainder filled in from reference TRBV19 and TRBJ1-3): DGGITQSPKYLFRKEGQNVTLSCEQNLNHDAMYWYRQDPGQGLRLIYYSQIVNDFQKGDIAEGYSVSREKKESFPLTVTSAQKNPTAFYLCASSASGLRRAGNTIYFGEGSWLTVV.